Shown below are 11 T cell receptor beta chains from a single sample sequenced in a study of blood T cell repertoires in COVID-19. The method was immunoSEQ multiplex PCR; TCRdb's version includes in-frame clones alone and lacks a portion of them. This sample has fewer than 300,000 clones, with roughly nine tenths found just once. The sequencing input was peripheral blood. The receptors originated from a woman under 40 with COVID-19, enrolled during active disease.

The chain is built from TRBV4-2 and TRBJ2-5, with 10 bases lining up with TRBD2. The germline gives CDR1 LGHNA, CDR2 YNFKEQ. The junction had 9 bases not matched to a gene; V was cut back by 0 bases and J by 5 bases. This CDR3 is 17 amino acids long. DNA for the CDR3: TGTGCCAGCAGCCAAGAGGGTAGCGGGGGGCCTGGGGAGACCCAGTACTTC. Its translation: CASSQEGSGGPGETQYF.

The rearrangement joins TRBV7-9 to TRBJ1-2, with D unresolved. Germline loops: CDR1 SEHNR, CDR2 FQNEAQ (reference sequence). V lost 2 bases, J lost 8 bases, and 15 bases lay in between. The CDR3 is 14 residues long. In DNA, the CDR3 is TGTGCCAGCAGCTTATCCCATTCTCTAGCGGGCTACACCTTC. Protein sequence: CASSLSHSLAGYTF.

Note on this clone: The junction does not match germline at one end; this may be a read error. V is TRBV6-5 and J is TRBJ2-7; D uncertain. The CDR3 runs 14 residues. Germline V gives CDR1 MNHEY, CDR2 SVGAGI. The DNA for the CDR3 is TGTGCCAGCAGTGACTCCCCTCTCTCCTACGAGCAGTACTTC. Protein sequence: CASSDSPLSYEQYF.

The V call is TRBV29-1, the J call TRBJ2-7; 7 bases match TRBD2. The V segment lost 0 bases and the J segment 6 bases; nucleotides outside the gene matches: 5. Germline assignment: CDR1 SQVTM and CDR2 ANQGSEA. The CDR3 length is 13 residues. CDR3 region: CSVEDQGGPEQYF. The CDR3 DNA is TGCAGCGTTGAAGATCAGGGAGGGCCCGAGCAGTACTTC.

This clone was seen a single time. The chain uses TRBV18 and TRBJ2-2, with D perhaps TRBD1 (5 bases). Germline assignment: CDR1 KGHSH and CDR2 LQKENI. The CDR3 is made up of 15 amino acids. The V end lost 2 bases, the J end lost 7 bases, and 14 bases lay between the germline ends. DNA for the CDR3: TGTGCCAGCTCACCAACCCAGGGTGCAGGCGGGGAGCTGTTTTTT. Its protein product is CASSPTQGAGGELFF.

This CDR3 reads CASSLGAGGGLYNEQFF. DNA for the CDR3: TGTGCCAGCAGCTTGGGGGCCGGCGGGGGGTTGTACAATGAGCAGTTCTTC. The chain uses TRBV5-4 and TRBJ2-1, with 8 nucleotides matching TRBD2. The V gene end was trimmed by 0 bases and the J gene end by 4 bases; junction bases not matched to a gene: 9. There are 17 residues in the CDR3. Germline V gene data show CDR1 as SGHNT and CDR2 as YYREEE (reference sequence).

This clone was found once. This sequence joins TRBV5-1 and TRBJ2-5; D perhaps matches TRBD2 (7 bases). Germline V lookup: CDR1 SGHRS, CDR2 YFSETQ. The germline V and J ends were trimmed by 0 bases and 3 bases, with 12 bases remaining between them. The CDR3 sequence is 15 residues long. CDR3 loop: CASSLGGGQEETQYF. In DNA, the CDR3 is TGCGCCAGCAGCTTGGGCGGGGGACAAGAAGAGACCCAGTACTTC.

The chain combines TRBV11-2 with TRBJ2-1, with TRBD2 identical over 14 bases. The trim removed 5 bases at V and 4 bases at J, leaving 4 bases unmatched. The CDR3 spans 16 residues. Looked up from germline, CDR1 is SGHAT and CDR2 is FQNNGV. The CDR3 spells CASSTGLAGVYNEQFF. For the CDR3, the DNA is TGTGCCAGCAGCACGGGACTAGCGGGGGTGTACAATGAGCAGTTCTTC.

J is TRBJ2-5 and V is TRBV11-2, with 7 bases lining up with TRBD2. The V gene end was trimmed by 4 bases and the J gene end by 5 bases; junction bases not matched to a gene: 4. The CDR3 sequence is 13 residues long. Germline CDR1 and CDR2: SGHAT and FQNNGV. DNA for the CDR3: TGTGCCAGCAGCTCCGGACTAGGCGAGACCCAGTACTTC. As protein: CASSSGLGETQYF.

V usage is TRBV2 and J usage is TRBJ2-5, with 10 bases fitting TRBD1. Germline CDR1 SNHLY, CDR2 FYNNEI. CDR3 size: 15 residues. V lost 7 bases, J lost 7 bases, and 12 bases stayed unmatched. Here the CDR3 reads CASTRQGAPGGTQYF. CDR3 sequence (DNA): TGTGCCAGCACCAGACAGGGGGCGCCTGGTGGGACCCAGTACTTC.

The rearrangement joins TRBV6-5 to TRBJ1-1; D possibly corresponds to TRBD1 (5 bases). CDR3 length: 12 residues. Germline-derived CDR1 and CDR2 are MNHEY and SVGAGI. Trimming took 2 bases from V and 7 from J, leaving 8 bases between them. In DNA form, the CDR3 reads TGTGCCAGCAGTTACCTAAGGGGTGAAGCTTTCTTT. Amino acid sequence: CASSYLRGEAFF.